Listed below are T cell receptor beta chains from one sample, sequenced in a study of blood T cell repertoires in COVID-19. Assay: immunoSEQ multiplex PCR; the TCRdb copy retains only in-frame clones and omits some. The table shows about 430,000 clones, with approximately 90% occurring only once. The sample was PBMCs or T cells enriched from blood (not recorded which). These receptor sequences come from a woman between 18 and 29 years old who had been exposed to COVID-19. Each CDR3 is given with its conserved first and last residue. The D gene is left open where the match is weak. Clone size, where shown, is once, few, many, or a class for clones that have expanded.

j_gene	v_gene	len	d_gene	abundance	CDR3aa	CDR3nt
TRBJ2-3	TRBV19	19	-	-	CASSIDLSSGLVRTDTQYF	TGTGCCAGTAGTATAGATCTTAGCTCGGGTCTGGTCCGCACAGATACGCAGTATTTT
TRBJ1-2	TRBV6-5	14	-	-	CASRDIGTYYGYTF	TGTGCCAGCAGGGATATCGGGACATACTATGGCTACACCTTC
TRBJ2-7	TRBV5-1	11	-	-	CASSEGYEQYF	TGCGCCAGCAGCGAGGGCTACGAGCAGTACTTC
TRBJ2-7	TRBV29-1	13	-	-	CSVEDAPGDEQYF	TGCAGCGTTGAAGATGCCCCCGGGGACGAGCAGTACTTC
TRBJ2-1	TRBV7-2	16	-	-	CASSPTPSQRSNEQFF	TGTGCCAGCAGCCCCACCCCTAGCCAGCGGTCAAATGAGCAGTTCTTC
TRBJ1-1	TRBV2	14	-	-	CASIWQGSRTEAFF	TGTGCCAGCATATGGCAGGGTTCGAGGACTGAAGCTTTCTTT
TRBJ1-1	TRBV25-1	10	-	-	CAVGGTEAFF	TGTGCCGTGGGGGGAACTGAAGCTTTCTTT
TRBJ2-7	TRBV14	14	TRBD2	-	CASSLEAGVLEQYF	TGTGCCAGCAGCCTGGAAGCGGGAGTCCTCGAGCAGTACTTC
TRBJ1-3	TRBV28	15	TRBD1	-	CASSRTGTSGNTIYF	TGTGCCAGCAGCCGGACAGGGACCTCTGGAAACACCATATATTTT
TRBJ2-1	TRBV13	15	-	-	CASSLGQRLYNEQFF	TGTGCCAGCAGCTTAGGGCAAAGACTCTACAATGAGCAGTTCTTC
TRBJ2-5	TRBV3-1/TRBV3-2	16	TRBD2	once	CASSHHGRGGGETQYF	TGTGCCAGCAGCCACCACGGGCGGGGGGGCGGTGAGACCCAGTACTTC
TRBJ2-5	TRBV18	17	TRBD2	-	CASSPVGEAGPGETQYF	TGTGCCAGCTCACCGGTGGGGGAAGCGGGGCCAGGAGAGACCCAGTACTTC
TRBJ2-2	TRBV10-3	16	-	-	CAISESGVGNTGELFF	TGTGCCATCAGTGAGTCGGGAGTTGGGAACACCGGGGAGCTGTTTTTT
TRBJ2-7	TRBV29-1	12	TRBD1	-	CSVGTAPYEQYF	TGCAGCGTAGGGACAGCCCCTTACGAGCAGTACTTC
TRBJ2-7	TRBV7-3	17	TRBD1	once	CASSLTPPGQGAGEQYF	TGTGCCAGCAGCTTAACGCCTCCGGGACAGGGGGCAGGCGAGCAGTACTTC
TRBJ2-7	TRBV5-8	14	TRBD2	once	CASSGLAASYEQYF	TGTGCCAGCAGCGGACTAGCGGCCTCCTACGAGCAGTACTTC
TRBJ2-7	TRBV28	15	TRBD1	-	CASSLRGTGNFEQYF	TGTGCCAGCAGTTTACGGGGGACAGGGAATTTCGAGCAGTACTTC
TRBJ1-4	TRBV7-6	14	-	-	CASSLAATNEKLFF	TGTGCCAGCAGCTTGGCTGCAACTAATGAAAAACTGTTTTTT
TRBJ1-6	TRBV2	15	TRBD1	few	CASIDRTGEGSPLHF	TGTGCCAGCATAGACAGGACAGGGGAGGGTTCACCCCTCCACTTT
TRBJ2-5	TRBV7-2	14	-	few	CASSLARGRETQYF	TGTGCCAGCAGCTTAGCCCGGGGAAGGGAGACCCAGTACTTC
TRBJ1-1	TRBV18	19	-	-	CASSPPISGSGAMNTEAFF	TGTGCCAGCTCACCACCTATATCTGGGAGCGGGGCGATGAACACTGAAGCTTTCTTT
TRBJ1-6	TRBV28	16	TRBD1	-	CASSSPGRGNNSPLHF	TGTGCCAGCAGTTCCCCGGGCAGGGGGAATAATTCACCCCTCCACTTT
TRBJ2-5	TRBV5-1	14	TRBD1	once	CASSSTGGGETQYF	TGCGCCAGCAGCTCCACAGGGGGCGGAGAGACCCAGTACTTC
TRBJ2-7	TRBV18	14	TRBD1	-	CASSGTGANYEQYF	TGTGCCAGCTCAGGGACAGGGGCGAATTACGAGCAGTACTTC
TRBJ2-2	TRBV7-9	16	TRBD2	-	CASSQGLGGDTGELFF	TGTGCCAGCAGCCAAGGACTAGGAGGAGACACCGGGGAGCTGTTTTTT
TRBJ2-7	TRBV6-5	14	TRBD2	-	CASTRGSGGWEQYF	TGTGCCAGCACTCGGGGGAGCGGGGGTTGGGAGCAGTACTTC
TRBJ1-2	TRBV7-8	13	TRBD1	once	CASRVDRGSGYTF	TGTGCCAGCAGGGTCGACAGGGGCAGTGGCTACACCTTC
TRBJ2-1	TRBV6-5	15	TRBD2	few	CASSLLAGVINEQFF	TGTGCCAGCAGTTTACTAGCGGGAGTCATCAATGAGCAGTTCTTC
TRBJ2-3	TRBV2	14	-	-	CASKGFVLTDTQYF	TGTGCCAGCAAGGGGTTCGTCCTCACAGATACGCAGTATTTT
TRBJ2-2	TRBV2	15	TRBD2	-	CASSELVGGAGELFF	TGTGCCAGCAGCGAATTAGTGGGGGGGGCCGGGGAGCTGTTTTTT
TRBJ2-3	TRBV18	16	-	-	CASSPLLGTSTDTQYF	TGTGCCAGCTCACCCCTACTGGGGACTAGCACAGATACGCAGTATTTT
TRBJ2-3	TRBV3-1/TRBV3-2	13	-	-	CASSQDPGLTQYF	TGTGCCAGCAGCCAAGATCCAGGCCTCACGCAGTATTTT
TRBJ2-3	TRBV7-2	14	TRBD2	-	CASSPGLAEGTQYF	TGTGCCAGCAGCCCCGGACTAGCGGAAGGTACGCAGTATTTT
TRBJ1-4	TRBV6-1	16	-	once	CASSALQTRDNEKLFF	TGTGCCAGCAGTGCCCTACAGACCAGAGATAATGAAAAACTGTTTTTT
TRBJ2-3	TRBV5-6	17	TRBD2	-	CASSLLSGGYATDTQYF	TGTGCCAGCAGCTTGTTATCCGGGGGGTACGCCACAGATACGCAGTATTTT
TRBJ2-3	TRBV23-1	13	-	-	CALTQGSTDTQYF	TGCGCCCTGACACAGGGAAGTACAGATACGCAGTATTTT
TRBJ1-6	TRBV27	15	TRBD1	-	CASIGLRDRGLPLHF	TGTGCCAGCATCGGATTACGAGACAGGGGGCTACCCCTCCACTTT
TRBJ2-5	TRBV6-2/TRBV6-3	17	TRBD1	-	CASSYPRDRGRQETQYF	TGTGCCAGCAGTTACCCCCGGGACAGGGGGCGCCAAGAGACCCAGTACTTC
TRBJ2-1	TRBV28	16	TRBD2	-	CASSSAGTSGYNEQFF	TGTGCCAGCAGTTCCGCCGGGACTAGCGGCTACAATGAGCAGTTCTTC
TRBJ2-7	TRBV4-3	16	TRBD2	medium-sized	CASSQDYVTSGYEQYF	TGCGCCAGCAGCCAAGATTATGTGACTAGCGGATACGAGCAGTACTTC
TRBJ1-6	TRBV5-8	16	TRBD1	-	CASSQGQGFWNSPLHF	TGTGCCAGCAGCCAGGGACAGGGGTTTTGGAATTCACCCCTCCACTTT
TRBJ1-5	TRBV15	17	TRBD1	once	CATSRTGTGRSNQPQHF	TGTGCCACCAGCAGAACCGGGACAGGGCGAAGCAATCAGCCCCAGCATTTT
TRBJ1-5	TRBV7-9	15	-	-	CASSLGGDSNQPQHF	TGTGCCAGCAGCTTAGGGGGGGACAGCAATCAGCCCCAGCATTTT
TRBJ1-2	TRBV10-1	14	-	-	CASSEGREGYGYTF	TGCGCCAGCAGTGAAGGCCGGGAGGGCTATGGCTACACCTTC
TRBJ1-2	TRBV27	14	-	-	CASSFLGVGNGYTF	TGTGCCAGCAGTTTTTTAGGGGTAGGCAATGGCTACACCTTC
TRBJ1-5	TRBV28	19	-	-	CASSLPVRGEKVSNQPQHF	TGTGCCAGCAGCCTCCCCGTGCGGGGCGAAAAGGTGAGCAATCAGCCCCAGCATTTT
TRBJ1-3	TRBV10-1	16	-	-	CASRKGQDLTRNTIYF	TGCGCCAGCAGAAAAGGCCAAGACCTGACACGAAACACCATATATTTT
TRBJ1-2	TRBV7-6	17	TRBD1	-	CASSQEPGQGPNYGYTF	TGTGCCAGCAGCCAAGAACCCGGACAGGGACCGAACTATGGCTACACCTTC
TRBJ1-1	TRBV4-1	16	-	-	CASSPQQGHVNTEAFF	TGCGCCAGCAGCCCCCAGCAGGGGCACGTGAACACTGAAGCTTTCTTT
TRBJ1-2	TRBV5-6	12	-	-	CASSLVSYGYTF	TGTGCCAGCAGCTTGGTATCCTATGGCTACACCTTC
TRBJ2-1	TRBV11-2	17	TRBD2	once	CASSLGRTSGRSGEQFF	TGTGCCAGCAGCTTGGGCAGGACTAGCGGGAGGTCGGGTGAGCAGTTCTTC
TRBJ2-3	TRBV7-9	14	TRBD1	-	CASSWTGREDTQYF	TGTGCCAGCAGTTGGACAGGGCGTGAAGATACGCAGTATTTT
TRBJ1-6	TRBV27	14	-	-	CASGRQDYNSPLHF	TGTGCCAGCGGAAGACAGGACTATAATTCACCCCTCCACTTT
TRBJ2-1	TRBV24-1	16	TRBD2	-	CATSEPGASGSYEQFF	TGTGCCACCAGTGAACCCGGGGCTAGCGGGAGCTATGAGCAGTTCTTC
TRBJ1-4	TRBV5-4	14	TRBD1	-	CASSWGQGYEKLFF	TGTGCCAGCAGCTGGGGACAGGGGTATGAAAAACTGTTTTTT